The 7 T cell receptor beta chains given below trace back to one sample, sequenced in a study of CD8+ T cells in alopecia areata (dated by TCRdb to 2016 to 2019). The method behind the library was the immunoSEQ multiplex PCR assay. For TCR sequencing, RNA was extracted from every sample and reverse transcribed into cDNA to serve as template. TCRdb provides this immuneACCESS table in a form limited to in-frame rearrangements. Some clones are lacking; in checked studies, under half of them reflect an unresolved V gene, and why the rest are absent is not known. The sample records about 110,000 clones, around 59% of which are singletons. The ten biggest clones cover around 20% of the sample. The sequencing input was CD8+ T cells sorted from blood. All receptors derive from a human donor in good health.

V gene TRBV29-1 combines with J gene TRBJ1-3; unclear D gene. V shed 5 bases and J shed 4 bases, with 15 bases lying between them. The CDR3 is 14 amino acids. Germline-derived CDR1 and CDR2 are SQVTM and ANQGSEA. CDR3 nucleotides: TGCAGCGTTAATGGGGAAGACGGGGGAAACACCATATATTTT. Translated: CSVNGEDGGNTIYF.

The table lists this clone with a few counts. V usage is TRBV7-9 and J usage is TRBJ1-2; 8 bases align to TRBD1. This CDR3 spans 12 amino acids. Germline assignment: CDR1 SEHNR and CDR2 FQNEAQ (reference sequence). The ends lost 5 bases at V and 6 bases at J; junction bases unmatched: 2. Here the CDR3 DNA reads TGTGCCAGCAGCACGACAGGGGATGGCTACACCTTC. Translation gives CASSTTGDGYTF.

This clone was recorded a few times. The CDR3 DNA reads as TGTGCCAGCAGCAAACTCTCACTAGCGGGGGTTGGATTCTTC. Translation gives CASSKLSLAGVGFF. The chain links TRBV7-9 to TRBJ2-1; the match to TRBD2 covers 11 bases. Germline V lookup: CDR1 SEHNR, CDR2 FQNEAQ (reference sequence). Unmatched junction bases numbered 13, after V lost 5 bases and J lost 16 bases. The length of the CDR3 is 14 residues.

This clone was counted once. The chain carries TRBV25-1 and TRBJ1-1; no clear D. There are 14 residues in the CDR3. In germline, CDR1 is MGHDK, CDR2 SYGVNS. Trimming took 4 bases from V and 1 from J, leaving 10 bases between them. The DNA of the CDR3 is TGTGCCAGCAGTGCCTCCTCTAGGAACACTGAAGCTTTCTTT. It codes for CASSASSRNTEAFF.

There are a few counts of this clone. J is TRBJ2-1 and V is TRBV4-1; 9 bases align to TRBD2. Germline lookup yields CDR1 MGHRA and CDR2 YSYEKL. J lost 6 bases, V lost 1 base, and 4 bases had no gene match. The CDR3 spans 15 residues. CDR3 coding DNA: TGCGCCAGCAGCCAAGTAGCGGGAGCGCTCAATGAGCAGTTCTTC. Protein: CASSQVAGALNEQFF.

The chain combines TRBV29-1 with TRBJ1-2; D unclear. V lost 2 bases and J 8 bases, leaving 15 bases between the germline ends. The CDR3 totals 13 residues. Germline V gives CDR1 SQVTM, CDR2 ANQGSEA. CDR3 sequence reads: CSVESGLKWGYTF. The CDR3 DNA follows: TGCAGCGTTGAATCGGGGTTAAAGTGGGGCTACACCTTC.

The gene calls are TRBV13 and TRBJ2-1; D not resolved. The CDR3 totals 16 residues. The V gene lost 1 base and the J gene lost 0 bases, with 10 bases spanning the gap. Germline CDR1 reads PRHDT; CDR2 reads FYEKMQ (reference sequence). In nucleotides, the CDR3 is TGTGCCAGCAGCTTAGTTGGCTTTAGCTCCTACAATGAGCAGTTCTTC. It codes for CASSLVGFSSYNEQFF.